This T cell receptor (beta chain) was recorded in a study of control samples from healthy donors and cancer patients. Repertoires were generated with immunoSEQ multiplex PCR, while TCRdb's copy carries only in-frame clones and drops some. The sample has roughly 120,000 clones, about nine tenths seen once; the top ten hold roughly 4%. With 1 base removed from V and 5 bases from J, the gap between germline ends came to 11 bases. Germline assignment: CDR1 SGHDN and CDR2 FVKESK. The CDR3 consists of 14 residues. The chain employs TRBV14 and TRBJ2-5; maybe TRBD2 (5 bases). The sample taken for sequencing was blood. The clonotype comes from a human donor in good health. The donor label of this sample is uncertain. CDR3 sequence (DNA): TGTGCCAGCAGCCAAGTCATTTGGGAGGAGACCCAGTACTTC. Its protein product is CASSQVIWEETQYF.